This T cell receptor beta chain is drawn from a study of regulatory dendritic cells for organ transplantation (dated by TCRdb to 2016 to 2017). For context, the study as a whole: Regulatory dendritic cells were generated from monocytes cultured with vitamin D3 on days 0 and 4 and IL-10 on day 4. On day 6, LPS was added to the DC cultures so that the response of the DCs to a potent maturation-inducing agent could be evaluated. Sorted naive and memory CD4+ and CD8+ T cells had their TCRbeta repertoires sequenced both before and after allostimulation with either regulatory or mature dendritic cells. The investigation overall reported the following: Of the resting subsets, memory CD8+ T cells had the largest number of alloreactive TCR clonotypes. Only a couple of subjects were sequenced, and considerable between-individual heterogeneity in the alloreactive memory CD8+ T cell pool was noted by the authors. Allostimulation expanded memory CD8+ clones in both subjects, but regulatory dendritic cells appeared to induce more limited expansion than mature dendritic cells. Naive CD4+ and CD8+ T cells showed highly diverse repertoires, whereas memory cells were less diverse and memory CD8+ cells were the most oligoclonal.

A multiplexed two-step PCR with Vbeta-specific forward primers and Jbeta-specific reverse primers was used to amplify the TCRbeta CDR3 regions. The TCRbeta libraries were sequenced on an Illumina instrument via the immunoSEQ service. Processing in the source paper ran as follows. IMGT annotation was used to assign V, D and J genes, and synthetic CDR3 analogues were used to correct the counts for multiplex PCR bias. In the immunoSEQ Analyzer, repertoire clonality was calculated as one minus normalized Shannon entropy. Fisher's exact test with Benjamini-Hochberg false discovery rate control was used to define clonal expansion, with two-tailed P<0.01. The source is immuneACCESS, and TCRdb retained only in-frame sequences with V and J called. Part of the clones is not carried over; for the studies checked, unresolved V genes explain less than half of this, and the remainder is unexplained. That table is the source of V, J and clone size, and D and trimming were worked out from the DNA. The sample table contains around 3,600 clones; only one count was recorded for roughly 60% of them. The ten largest clones take up roughly 20% of the sample.

Looking up the germline V gene yields CDR1 SNHLY and CDR2 FYNNEI. The V and J ends are trimmed by 8 bases and 8 bases, leaving 19 bases between them. The CDR3 starts with the cysteine, ends with the phenylalanine, and has 14 residues. Only the CDR3 DNA stays, 42 bases, in frame from base 1. Sorted T cell subsets were CFSE-labeled and co-cultured for roughly 5 days with allogeneic regulatory or mature dendritic cells at a 1:10 DC:T ratio. Naive T cells were sorted as CD45RA+ and memory T cells as CD45RO+ CD4+ or CD8+ cells by FACS. The T cells used for TCR sequencing were obtained from two healthy control subjects. The Qiagen DNeasy Blood & Tissue Kit was used to extract genomic DNA. By sample share, this clone is medium-sized (0.01 to 0.1%). No cognate antigen has been identified for it. Base qualities are not at hand, and no much larger clone is one base apart.

This receptor was taken from a human donor in good health. The chain employs TRBV2 and TRBJ2-1; a tentative D call is TRBD2 (5 bases match). What was sequenced was memory CD8+ T cells from blood cultured with dendritic cells. The cell subset or site label of this sample denotes: CD45RO+ memory T cells. The CDR3 loop reads CASLARAPGDEQFF. Here is the DNA: TGTGCCAGCCTGGCGCGGGCTCCTGGGGATGAGCAGTTCTTC.